This T cell receptor (beta chain) was profiled in a study of Graves' ophthalmopathy and Graves' hyperthyroidism. The germline CDR1 and CDR2 sequences are DFQATT and SNEGSKA (reference sequence). The ends were cut back, 5 bases at V and 0 bases at J, with 16 bases in the middle. The CDR3 spans 15 residues. RNA transcripts were the template, and TCR beta CDR3 regions were amplified from them. HTBI primers were used in a first-round RT-PCR, which preceded a second-round multiplex PCR. TCRdb used MiXCR to reprocess the multiplex PCR reads, holding one entry per CDR3 protein. The sample has 650,000 to 800,000 distinct CDR3 sequences, about 41% seen once. Study-wide findings and caveats: A 13-signature model separated ophthalmopathy from stable hyperthyroidism, reaching around 88% sensitivity and around 79% specificity cross-validated.

Concerning this clonotype: What it recognizes is unknown.

The J gene is TRBJ2-5, the V gene TRBV20-1; D unclear. Material: peripheral blood. This TCR was recovered from an adult man with Graves' ophthalmopathy. The CDR3 region has the DNA TGCAGTGCTTTGGAGCTAAAACACTACCAAGAGACCCAGTACTTC. Its translation: CSALELKHYQETQYF.